The T cell receptor (beta chain) under discussion was sequenced for a study of T cell changes during pregnancy in multiple sclerosis (dated 2019 in TCRdb). Looking at the study overall: The study looked at changes in the T cell repertoire across pregnancy in women with multiple sclerosis.

V loses 7 bases, J loses 1 base, and the germline ends lie 20 bases apart. CDR1 and CDR2, looked up from the germline V gene, are SGHRS and YFSETQ. The CDR3 runs 16 amino acids, cysteine and phenylalanine included. Here the CDR3 DNA is all that survives: 48 bases in frame from base 1. The library was produced with the immunoSEQ multiplex PCR assay. TCRdb provides this immuneACCESS table in a form limited to in-frame rearrangements. Some clones are lacking; in checked studies, under half of them reflect an unresolved V gene, and why the rest are absent is not known. In this sample the table shows about 110,000 clones, 92% of which occur a single time. 1.5% to 2% of the sample rests with the top ten. Remarks on this clone: Its recognized antigen is unknown. No base qualities exist here, and no much larger clone lies one base off it.

Sample: peripheral blood, taken after pregnancy. The V gene is TRBV5-1 and the J gene is TRBJ1-1; a weak D assignment points to TRBD1 (6 bases agree). The sequence was collected from a female donor with multiple sclerosis, enrolled in a pregnancy study. In nucleotides, the sequence is TGCGCCAGCCGCTCGAGGGACACGATTCCGAACACTGAAGCTTTCTTT. It is translated as CASRSRDTIPNTEAFF.